Shown below are 16 T cell receptor beta chains from a single sample sequenced in a study of shared clonotypes between healthy human individuals. The protocol was immunoSEQ multiplex PCR, while the TCRdb copy is restricted to in-frame clones and leaves out a portion. The sample carries fewer than 1.4 million clones, about four fifths recorded once. Sequenced sample: memory CD4+ T cells from PBMCs. Subset reported: CD45RA-negative fraction. These receptors came from a man younger than 35 in good health. Some clones in this sample may be carry-over from other donors' samples.

Concerning this clone itself: The junction differs from germline at one of its ends, possibly a read error. V usage is TRBV11-2 and J usage is TRBJ2-3; 9 bases map to TRBD2. This CDR3 is 14 amino acids long. The germline gives CDR1 SGHAT, CDR2 FQNNGV. DNA for the CDR3: TGTGCCAGCAGCTTAGATCTGGCTCTAGCGGGACGAAATTTT. The encoded protein is CASSLDLALAGRNF.

The rearrangement uses TRBV6-5 and TRBJ2-2; tentatively, D is TRBD2 (6 bases). The CDR3 has 15 residues. The V end was cut by 2 bases, the J end by 0 bases, with 7 bases between. Germline CDR1 MNHEY, CDR2 SVGAGI. In DNA form, the CDR3 reads TGTGCCAGCAGTTACGTAGCGGCGAACACCGGGGAGCTGTTTTTT. Amino acids: CASSYVAANTGELFF.

This clone showed up just a few times. Other DNA sequences in the same sample also yield this CDR3. The rearrangement links TRBV7-9 to TRBJ1-5; D call uncertain. Germline CDR1 SEHNR, CDR2 FQNEAQ (reference sequence). V lost 5 bases and J 4 bases, leaving 9 bases between the germline ends. The CDR3 consists of 13 residues. The CDR3 spells CASSLYGNQPQHF. The CDR3 DNA sequence: TGTGCCAGCAGCCTTTACGGTAATCAGCCCCAGCATTTT.

The count of this clone is one. CDR3 in DNA: TGCGCCAGCAGTAGAGACAGGGGCAATCAGCCCCAGCATTTT. This translates into CASSRDRGNQPQHF. This chain links TRBV10-2 with TRBJ1-5; 7 bases match TRBD1. CDR1 and CDR2 from the germline V gene are WSHSY and SAAADI. The CDR3 runs 14 residues. Trimming at V came to 5 bases and at J to 2 bases, leaving 3 bases not matched to a gene.

The V and J genes are TRBV14 and TRBJ2-7; TRBD1 agrees at 12 bases. Trimming removed 0 bases from V and 3 bases from J; junction bases left unmatched: 15. The CDR3 is made up of 20 amino acids. CDR1 SGHDN and CDR2 FVKESK come from the germline V gene. The CDR3: CASSQDPLFRDRGLFYEQYF. CDR3 nucleotide sequence: TGTGCCAGCAGCCAAGACCCACTTTTTAGGGACAGGGGGCTCTTCTACGAGCAGTACTTC.

The CDR3 reads CASSPEGGGETQYF. The CDR3 DNA reads as TGTGCCAGCAGTCCTGAGGGAGGCGGGGAGACCCAGTACTTC. The chain links TRBV27 to TRBJ2-5; possible D gene TRBD2, 6 bases. CDR1 is MNHEY, CDR2 SMNVEV, per germline (reference sequence). This CDR3 comprises 14 residues. Trimming removed 5 bases from V and 5 bases from J, with 15 bases in between.

This clone was found once. This CDR3 reads CASSPGTSGMADTQYF. The CDR3 DNA follows: TGTGCCAGCAGCCCAGGGACTAGCGGGATGGCAGATACGCAGTATTTT. This rearrangement joins TRBV11-3 to TRBJ2-3, with TRBD2 identical over 13 bases. V shed 5 bases, J shed 4 bases, and the junction held 6 bases outside the gene matches. The CDR3 totals 16 residues. Germline V gene sequence: CDR1 SGHNT, CDR2 YENEEA.

The gene calls are TRBV28 and TRBJ2-2, with no clear D. CDR3 size: 18 residues. Germline CDR1 MDHEN, CDR2 SYDVKM. Trimming left V 6 bases short and J 3 bases short, with 23 bases between. CDR3 nucleotides: TGTGCCAGCAGACGACTCCTTCTCAAAAGGTCCGACACCGGGGAGCTGTTTTTT. It translates to CASRRLLLKRSDTGELFF.

The rearrangement joins TRBV2 to TRBJ2-3; D ambiguous. This CDR3 has 13 residues. V shed 4 bases and J shed 4 bases, with 9 bases lying between them. Germline CDR1 and CDR2: SNHLY and FYNNEI. CDR3 residues: CASSGNGADTQYF. The DNA of the CDR3 is TGTGCCAGCAGTGGGAACGGCGCAGATACGCAGTATTTT. Full variable domain (outside the CDR3, taken from reference TRBV2 and TRBJ2-3): EPEVTQTPSHQVTQMGQEVILRCVPISNHLYFYWYRQILGQKVEFLVSFYNNEISEKSEIFDDQFSVERPDGSNFTLKIRSTKLEDSAMYFCASSGNGADTQYFGPGTRLTVL.

For the CDR3, the DNA is TGTGCCAGCAGCGTAGGAGAGGGGAGAAGAAGCGGCTACACCTTC. Translated: CASSVGEGRRSGYTF. The chain links TRBV9 to TRBJ1-2; D might be TRBD1 (5 bases). In germline, CDR1 is SGDLS, CDR2 YYNGEE. The CDR3 extends over 15 amino acids. V dropped 0 bases and J dropped 8 bases, with 17 bases sitting between them.

The V call is TRBV2, the J call TRBJ2-1; possibly TRBD2 for D (5 bases). This CDR3 has 13 amino acids. V was pared by 1 base and J by 11 bases, with 12 bases between. The germline CDR1 and CDR2 sequences are SNHLY and FYNNEI. The CDR3 reads CASSEGVDGKQFF. For the CDR3, the DNA is TGTGCCAGCAGTGAAGGGGTAGACGGGAAGCAGTTCTTC.

The V call is TRBV7-2, the J call TRBJ2-7; D call uncertain. Deletions cut 5 bases from V and 0 bases from J, with 8 bases between. Germline CDR1 and CDR2: SGHTA and FQGNSA. The CDR3 is 13 residues long. The CDR3 DNA follows: TGTGCCAGCAGCCCGTTGTCCTCCTACGAGCAGTACTTC. It encodes CASSPLSSYEQYF.

This sequence joins TRBV2 and TRBJ2-3, with D unresolved. Between the trimmed V and J ends, which lost 6 bases and 5 bases, there was a span of 18 bases. CDR1 and CDR2 (germline): SNHLY, FYNNEI. The CDR3 totals 15 residues. CDR3 residues: CASRAEPTLGDTQYF. DNA of the CDR3: TGTGCCAGCAGGGCGGAACCGACACTCGGAGATACGCAGTATTTT.

V usage is TRBV4-1 and J usage is TRBJ1-5; D may be TRBD1 (6 bases). The CDR3 is 16 residues long. V was clipped by 0 bases and J by 4 bases, with 13 bases between them. CDR1 and CDR2 (germline): MGHRA, YSYEKL. The CDR3 region is CASSQEGWTVNQPQHF. The CDR3 DNA reads TGCGCCAGCAGCCAAGAAGGCTGGACAGTTAATCAGCCCCAGCATTTT.

This clone has just a few counts. This same CDR3 is encoded by further DNA sequences in the sample. The chain employs TRBV5-4 and TRBJ2-1; no definite D call. The CDR3 sequence is 13 residues long. V was trimmed by 2 bases and J by 3 bases, leaving 6 bases between them. The germline CDR1 and CDR2 sequences are SGHNT and YYREEE (reference sequence). The CDR3 spells CASSFTGYNEQFF. Written as DNA, the CDR3 is TGTGCCAGCAGCTTTACTGGCTACAATGAGCAGTTCTTC.

This chain uses TRBV2 with TRBJ1-2; unclear D gene. The CDR3 has 14 amino acids. From germline, CDR1 is SNHLY and CDR2 FYNNEI. The V end lost 8 bases, the J end lost 0 bases, and 13 bases lay between the germline ends. CDR3 in amino acids: CASSIGESNYGYTF. CDR3 nucleotide sequence: TGTGCCAGCTCGATCGGGGAATCTAACTATGGCTACACCTTC.